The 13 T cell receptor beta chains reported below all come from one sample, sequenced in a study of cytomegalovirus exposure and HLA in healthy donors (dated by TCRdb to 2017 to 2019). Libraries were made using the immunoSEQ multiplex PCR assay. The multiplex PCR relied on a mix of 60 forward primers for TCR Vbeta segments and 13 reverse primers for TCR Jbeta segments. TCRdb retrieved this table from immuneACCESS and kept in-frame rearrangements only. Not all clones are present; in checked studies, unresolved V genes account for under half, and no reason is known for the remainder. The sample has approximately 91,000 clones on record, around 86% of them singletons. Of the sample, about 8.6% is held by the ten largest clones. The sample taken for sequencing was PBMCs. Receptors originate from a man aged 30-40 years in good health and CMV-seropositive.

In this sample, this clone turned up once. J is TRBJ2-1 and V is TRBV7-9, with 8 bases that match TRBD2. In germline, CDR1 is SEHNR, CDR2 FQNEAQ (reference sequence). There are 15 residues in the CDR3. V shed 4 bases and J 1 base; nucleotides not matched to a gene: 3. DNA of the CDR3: TGTGCCAGCAGCTCGGGACTAGGGTCCTACAATGAGCAGTTCTTC. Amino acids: CASSSGLGSYNEQFF.

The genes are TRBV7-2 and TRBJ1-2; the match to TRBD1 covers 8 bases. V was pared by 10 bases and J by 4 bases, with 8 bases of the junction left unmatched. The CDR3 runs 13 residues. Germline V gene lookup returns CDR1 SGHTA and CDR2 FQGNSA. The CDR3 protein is CANRQGWGYGYTF. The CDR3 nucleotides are TGTGCCAATCGACAGGGGTGGGGCTATGGCTACACCTTC. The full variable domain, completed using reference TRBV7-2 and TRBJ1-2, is GAGVSQSPSNKVTEKGKDVELRCDPISGHTALYWYRQSLGQGLEFLIYFQGNSAPDKSGLPSDRFSAERTGGSVSTLTIQRTQQEDSAVYLCANRQGWGYGYTFGSGTRLTVV.

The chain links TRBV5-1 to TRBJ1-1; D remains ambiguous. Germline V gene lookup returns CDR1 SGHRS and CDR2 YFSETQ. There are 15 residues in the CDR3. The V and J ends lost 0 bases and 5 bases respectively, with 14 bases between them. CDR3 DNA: TGCGCCAGCAGCTTGGCCACGAACAGAGGGACTGAAGCTTTCTTT. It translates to CASSLATNRGTEAFF.

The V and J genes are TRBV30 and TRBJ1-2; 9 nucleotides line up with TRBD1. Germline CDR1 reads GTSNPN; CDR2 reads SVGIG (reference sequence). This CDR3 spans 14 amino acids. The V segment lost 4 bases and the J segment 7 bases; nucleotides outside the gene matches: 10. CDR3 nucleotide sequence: TGTGCCTGGATGGGACAGGGACGGACTCTTGGCTACACCTTC. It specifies CAWMGQGRTLGYTF.

The CDR3 sequence: CSVTRDLSYNEQFF. Here the CDR3 DNA reads TGCAGCGTAACCCGGGACTTATCCTACAATGAGCAGTTCTTC. This chain joins TRBV29-1 and TRBJ2-1; D might be TRBD2 (6 bases). V lost 6 bases and J lost 1, with 13 bases in between. Germline V lookup: CDR1 SQVTM, CDR2 ANQGSEA. CDR3 length: 14 residues.

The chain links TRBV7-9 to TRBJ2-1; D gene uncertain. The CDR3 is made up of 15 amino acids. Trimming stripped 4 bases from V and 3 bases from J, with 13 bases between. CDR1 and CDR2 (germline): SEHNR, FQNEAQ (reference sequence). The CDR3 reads CASSSNPAGYNEQFF. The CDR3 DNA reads TGTGCCAGCAGCTCAAACCCCGCAGGCTACAATGAGCAGTTCTTC.

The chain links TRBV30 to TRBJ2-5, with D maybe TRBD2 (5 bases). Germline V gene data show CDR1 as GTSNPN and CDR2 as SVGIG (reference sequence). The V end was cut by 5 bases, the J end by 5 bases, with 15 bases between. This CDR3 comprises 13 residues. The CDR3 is CAWSRRTRETQYF. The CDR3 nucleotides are TGTGCCTGGTCAAGGAGGACGCGGGAGACCCAGTACTTC.

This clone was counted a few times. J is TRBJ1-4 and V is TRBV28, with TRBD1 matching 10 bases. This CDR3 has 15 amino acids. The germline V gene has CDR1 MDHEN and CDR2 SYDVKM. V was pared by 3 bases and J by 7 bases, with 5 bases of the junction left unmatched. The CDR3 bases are TGTGCCAGCAGTTTCCCGACAGGGGGCTTTGAAAAACTGTTTTTT. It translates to CASSFPTGGFEKLFF.

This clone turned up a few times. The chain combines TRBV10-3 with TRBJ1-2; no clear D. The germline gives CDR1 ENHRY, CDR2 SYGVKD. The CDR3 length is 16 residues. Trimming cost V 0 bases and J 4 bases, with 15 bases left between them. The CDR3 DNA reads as TGTGCCATCAGTGAGTCGTTAATCAGTCCCCTCTATGGCTACACCTTC. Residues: CAISESLISPLYGYTF.

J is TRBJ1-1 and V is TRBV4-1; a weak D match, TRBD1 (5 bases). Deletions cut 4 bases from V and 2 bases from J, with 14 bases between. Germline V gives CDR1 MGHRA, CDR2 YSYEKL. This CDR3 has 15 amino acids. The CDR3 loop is CASSPAGLLNTEAFF. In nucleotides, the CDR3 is TGCGCCAGCAGCCCCGCAGGGCTACTTAACACTGAAGCTTTCTTT.

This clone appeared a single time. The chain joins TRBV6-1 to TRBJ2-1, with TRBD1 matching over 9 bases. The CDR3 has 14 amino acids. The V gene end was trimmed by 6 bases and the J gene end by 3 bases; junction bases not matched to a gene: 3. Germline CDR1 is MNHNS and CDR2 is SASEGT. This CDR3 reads CASRRTGDYNEQFF. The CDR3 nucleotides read TGTGCCAGCAGGAGGACAGGGGACTACAATGAGCAGTTCTTC.

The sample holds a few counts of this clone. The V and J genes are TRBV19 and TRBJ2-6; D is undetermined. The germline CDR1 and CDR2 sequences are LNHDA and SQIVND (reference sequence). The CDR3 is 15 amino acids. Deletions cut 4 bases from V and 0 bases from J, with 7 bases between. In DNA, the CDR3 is TGTGCCAGTAGTAGCAGGCACTCTGGGGCCAACGTCCTGACTTTC. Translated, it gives CASSSRHSGANVLTF.

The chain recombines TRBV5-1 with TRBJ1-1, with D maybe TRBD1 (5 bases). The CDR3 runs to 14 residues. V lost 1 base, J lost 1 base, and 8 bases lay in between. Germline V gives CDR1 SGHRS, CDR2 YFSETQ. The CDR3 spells CASSLWGENTEAFF. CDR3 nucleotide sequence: TGCGCCAGCAGCTTGTGGGGGGAGAACACTGAAGCTTTCTTT.